Listed here is a single T cell receptor beta chain. No antigen is known for it. These data originate in a study of post-analysis software for immune sequencing data. Study-level background: The disease courses covered relapsing-remitting, secondary progressive and progressive-relapsing multiple sclerosis. Study-wide findings and caveats: Significantly decreased normalized Chao1 diversity was recorded for multiple sclerosis patients relative to controls. Strong co-clustering by F measure was evident for samples that had been prepared in the same batch. Patients carried roughly 5 TRBV segments more frequently than controls did, and TRBV5-6, TRBV5-1 and TRBV20-1 were among them.

Trimming shortened V by 4 bases and J by 6 bases, and 13 bases separated the two germline ends. Germline CDR1 is DFQATT and CDR2 is SNEGSKA (reference sequence). The CDR3 totals 13 residues. Included in the TCR beta cDNA libraries were unique molecular identifiers. T cells, about 0.95 to 10 million of them, yielded a few hundred thousand cDNA molecules. TCRdb itself ran the PCR reads through MiXCR, one entry per CDR3 protein. Here the sample spans 750,000 to 950,000 distinct CDR3 sequences, about half being singletons. The specimen sequenced was blood. The TCR sequence derives from a girl aged 5 to 17 with multiple sclerosis. J is TRBJ2-4 and V is TRBV20-1; no clear D gene. CDR3 sequence reads: CSATAPETNIQYF. Here the CDR3 DNA reads TGCAGTGCTACGGCACCAGAGACAAACATTCAGTACTTC.